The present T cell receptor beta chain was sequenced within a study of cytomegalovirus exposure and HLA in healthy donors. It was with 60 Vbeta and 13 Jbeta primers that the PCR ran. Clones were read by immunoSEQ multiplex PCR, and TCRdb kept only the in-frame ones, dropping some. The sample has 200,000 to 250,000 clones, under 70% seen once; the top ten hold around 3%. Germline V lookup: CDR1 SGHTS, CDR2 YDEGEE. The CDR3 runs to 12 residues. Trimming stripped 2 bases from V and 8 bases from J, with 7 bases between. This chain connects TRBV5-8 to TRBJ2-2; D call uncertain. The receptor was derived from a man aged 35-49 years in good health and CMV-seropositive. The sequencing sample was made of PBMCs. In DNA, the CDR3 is TGTGCCAGCAGCTTACGGGTTGGGGAGCTGTTTTTT. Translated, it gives CASSLRVGELFF.